Included here is one T cell receptor (beta chain) sequence, with context. Antigen: not known. With V trimmed by 6 bases and J by 2 bases, 7 bases remained unmatched. The CDR3 contains 15 residues. Germline V lookup: CDR1 SNHLY, CDR2 FYNNEI. In the PCR, 60 Vbeta and 13 Jbeta primers were used. This table comes from immunoSEQ multiplex PCR, and its TCRdb copy is limited to in-frame clones, with some not included. This sample has about 200,000 clones, with about 70% found just once. The source of the sample is a study of cytomegalovirus exposure and HLA in healthy donors. At the level of the study: Earlier work reported around 110 million unique TCR beta sequences from some 170 million T cells.

Study-level points and caveats: Most subjects' HLA-A and HLA-B alleles were reportedly predicted from TCR beta sequences. Among TCR sequences, most were rare, though some public TCRs appeared in many donors. A missense variant in DCLRE1C was later tied to TCR beta V- and J-gene trimming.

The receptor was derived from a man aged 40-55 years in good health and CMV-seropositive. The source material was PBMCs. V and J are TRBV2 and TRBJ2-7, with 10 bases matching TRBD1. The chain's CDR3 is CASRAGQGITYEQYF. For the CDR3, the DNA is TGTGCCAGCAGGGCGGGACAGGGGATAACCTACGAGCAGTACTTC.